This T cell receptor (beta chain) was identified in a study of early T cells in non-severe SARS-CoV-2 infection. Looking at the study overall: The chains were unpaired, and the sequenced material was bulk RNA from unsorted whole blood.

This CDR3 comprises 15 residues. Germline V gene sequence: CDR1 MNHEY, CDR2 SVGEGT. V was pared by 6 bases and J by 8 bases, with 22 bases between. MiXCR, run by TCRdb on the 5' RACE reads, gives a single entry per CDR3 protein. The table shows tens of thousands of distinct CDR3 sequences, with 9% to 15% occurring only once. J is TRBJ1-2 and V is TRBV6-2 or TRBV6-3, with D possibly TRBD1 on 6 matching bases. This clonotype originated in an adult who was a healthcare worker with PCR-confirmed SARS-CoV-2 infection or an uninfected control (not recorded which). Sequenced material: whole blood. CDR3 loop: CASRARGPLRDGYTF. The CDR3 DNA follows: TGTGCCAGCAGGGCCAGGGGCCCCCTAAGGGACGGCTACACCTTC.